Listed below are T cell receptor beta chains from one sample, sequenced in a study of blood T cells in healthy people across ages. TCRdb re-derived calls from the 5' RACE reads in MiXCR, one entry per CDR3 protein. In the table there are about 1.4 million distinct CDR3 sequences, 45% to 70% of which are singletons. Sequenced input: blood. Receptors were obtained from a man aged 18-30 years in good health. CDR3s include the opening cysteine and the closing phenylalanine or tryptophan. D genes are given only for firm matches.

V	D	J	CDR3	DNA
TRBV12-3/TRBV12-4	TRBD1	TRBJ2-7	CASSPRTGGSNEQYF	TGTGCCAGCAGTCCCAGGACAGGGGGTTCAAATGAGCAGTACTTC
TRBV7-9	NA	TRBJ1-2	CASSSSVLRENYGYTF	TGTGCCAGCAGCTCGTCCGTCTTAAGGGAGAACTATGGCTACACCTTC
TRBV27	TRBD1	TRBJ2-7	CASRGLDRASYEQYF	TGTGCCAGCAGGGGATTAGACAGGGCCTCCTACGAGCAGTACTTC
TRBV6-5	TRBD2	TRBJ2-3	CASSYRRTSVGTDTQYF	TGTGCCAGCAGTTACCGTCGGACTAGCGTGGGCACAGATACGCAGTATTTT
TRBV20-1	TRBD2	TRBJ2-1	CSGAREGEQFF	TGCAGTGGGGCCCGGGAGGGAGAGCAGTTCTTC
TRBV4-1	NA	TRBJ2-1	CASSRWFGSFGNEQFF	TGCGCCAGCAGCCGCTGGTTCGGGTCTTTTGGGAATGAGCAGTTCTTC
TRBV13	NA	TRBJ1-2	CASSLGSQTRYGYTF	TGTGCCAGCAGCCTCGGGTCCCAAACAAGATATGGCTACACCTTC
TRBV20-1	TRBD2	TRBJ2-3	CSARDLRAGEDTQYF	TGCAGTGCTAGAGATCTTCGAGCGGGGGAGGATACGCAGTATTTT
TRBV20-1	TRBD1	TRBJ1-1	CSAFDDRTGEAFF	TGCAGTGCTTTCGACGACAGGACAGGGGAAGCTTTCTTT
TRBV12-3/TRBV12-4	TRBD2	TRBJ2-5	CASSLEGGLAAETQYF	TGTGCCAGCAGTTTAGAAGGGGGACTAGCCGCAGAGACCCAGTACTTC
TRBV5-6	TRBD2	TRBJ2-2	CASSLAIGTSGLYTGELFF	TGTGCCAGCAGCTTGGCCATCGGGACTAGCGGGCTTTACACCGGGGAGCTGTTTTTT
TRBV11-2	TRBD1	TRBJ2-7	CASSRNALGQGHEQYF	TGTGCCAGCAGCCGCAACGCCCTCGGACAGGGCCACGAGCAGTACTTC
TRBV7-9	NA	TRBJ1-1	CASSNSGGVYAEAFF	TGTGCCAGCAGTAATTCCGGTGGAGTATACGCTGAAGCTTTCTTT
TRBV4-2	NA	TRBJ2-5	CASSLALTGETQYF	TGTGCCAGCAGCCTAGCGTTAACAGGGGAGACCCAGTACTTC
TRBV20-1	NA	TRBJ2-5	CSGRVAGETQYF	TGCAGTGGACGGGTGGCAGGCGAGACCCAGTACTTC
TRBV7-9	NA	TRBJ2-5	CASRDRAGETQYF	TGTGCCAGCAGAGACAGGGCGGGGGAGACCCAGTACTTC